The 10 T cell receptor beta chains below come from one sample, sequenced in a study of T cell responses to AZD1222 COVID-19 vaccine. Some clones are missing from TCRdb's copy, which holds only in-frame ones; the method was immunoSEQ multiplex PCR. This table holds 110,000 to 150,000 clones, about 91% found once. The sample in question was peripheral blood, obtained on day 0 of AZD1222 vaccination. These TCRs come from an adult in good health.

The genes are TRBV3-1 (or the pseudogene TRBV3-2) and TRBJ1-4; no definite D call. Trimming stripped 4 bases from V and 6 bases from J, with 15 bases between. The CDR3 has 15 amino acids. Germline V CDR1 and CDR2: LGHDT, YNNKEL (reference sequence). Here the CDR3 DNA reads TGTGCCAGCAGCCCCCTGACAAGCTGGGATGAAAAACTGTTTTTT. Amino acid sequence: CASSPLTSWDEKLFF.

The chain is built from TRBV6-2 or TRBV6-3 and TRBJ2-7; D is unclear. Trimming shortened V by 2 bases and J by 1 base, and 18 bases separated the two germline ends. The CDR3 runs to 17 residues. Per germline, CDR1 MNHEY and CDR2 SVGEGT. CDR3 nucleotides: TGTGCCAGCAGTTACCGAACGGACCTTCGTTCTTCCTACGAGCAGTACTTC. It codes for CASSYRTDLRSSYEQYF.

The J gene is TRBJ2-7, the V gene TRBV18, with D perhaps matching TRBD1 (6 bases). Trimming cost V 4 bases and J 3 bases, with 16 bases left between them. CDR3 size: 15 residues. Germline lookup yields CDR1 KGHSH and CDR2 LQKENI. CDR3 sequence (DNA): TGTGCCAGCTCACAGCCCGGGACAAGGATCTACGAGCAGTACTTC. This translates into CASSQPGTRIYEQYF.

The rearrangement joins TRBV5-1 to TRBJ2-3; D gene ambiguous. CDR1 and CDR2 (germline): SGHRS, YFSETQ. V was shortened by 2 bases and J by 5 bases, with 12 bases between the two germline ends. The CDR3 totals 14 residues. CDR3 coding DNA: TGCGCCAGCAGCTTTTCGGCAGCTTTAGATACGCAGTATTTT. The encoded protein is CASSFSAALDTQYF. Complete variable domain (other parts from reference TRBV5-1 and TRBJ2-3): KAGVTQTPRYLIKTRGQQVTLSCSPISGHRSVSWYQQTPGQGLQFLFEYFSETQRNKGNFPGRFSGRQFSNSRSEMNVSTLELGDSALYLCASSFSAALDTQYFGPGTRLTVL.

J is TRBJ1-1 and V is TRBV6-2 or TRBV6-3; possible D gene TRBD1, 5 bases. This CDR3 has 18 residues. Germline V gene lookup returns CDR1 MNHEY and CDR2 SVGEGT. V lost 6 bases to trimming and J lost 0 bases, with 23 bases between them. The CDR3 bases are TGTGCCAGCAGCCGGCCCCGGGACTTTCTAGGGTTGAACACTGAAGCTTTCTTT. Encoded protein: CASSRPRDFLGLNTEAFF.

The V call is TRBV28, the J call TRBJ1-4; tentatively, D is TRBD1 (6 bases). The CDR3 runs 14 residues. V was shortened by 2 bases and J by 7 bases, with 11 bases between the two germline ends. Per germline, CDR1 MDHEN and CDR2 SYDVKM. The CDR3 region has the DNA TGTGCCAGCAGTTTAGGCGGACAGTTTGAAAAACTGTTTTTT. Translating gives CASSLGGQFEKLFF.

The chain employs TRBV4-1 and TRBJ1-2, with D possibly TRBD1 on 5 matching bases. The CDR3 sequence is 15 residues long. In germline, CDR1 is MGHRA, CDR2 YSYEKL. Trimming removed 2 bases from V and 3 bases from J, with 13 bases in between. CDR3 DNA: TGCGCCAGCAGCCAAAGTGGCCAGACAGACTATGGCTACACCTTC. This gives the protein CASSQSGQTDYGYTF.

The gene calls are TRBV20-1 and TRBJ2-1; 8 nucleotides line up with TRBD2. J gave up 0 bases and V 3 bases, and 7 bases lay outside the gene matches. The V gene's germline CDR1 is DFQATT and CDR2 SNEGSKA (reference sequence). This CDR3 contains 16 residues. In nucleotides, the CDR3 is TGCAGTGCTAGTGAGGAAGCGGGAGACTCCTACAATGAGCAGTTCTTC. Protein: CSASEEAGDSYNEQFF.

The chain couples TRBV9 to TRBJ1-6; D may be TRBD1 (5 bases). The V gene's germline CDR1 is SGDLS and CDR2 YYNGEE. This CDR3 has 14 residues. V lost 4 bases and J 10 bases, leaving 15 bases between the germline ends. For the CDR3, the DNA is TGTGCCAGCAGCCCCCCAGGGTTGAACTCACCCCTCCACTTT. Translating gives CASSPPGLNSPLHF.

This clone has a single count. This chain links TRBV10-3 with TRBJ1-2, with TRBD1 as a possible D gene (5 bases). Per germline, CDR1 ENHRY and CDR2 SYGVKD. The CDR3 sequence is 13 residues long. Trimming left V 0 bases short and J 5 bases short, with 7 bases between. CDR3 DNA sequence: TGTGCCATCAGTGAGTCAGGGGATTATGGCTACACCTTC. As protein: CAISESGDYGYTF.